This T cell receptor (beta chain) came from a study of spatial heterogeneity in lung cancer. At the level of the study: Sequence detection consistently recorded a greater number of beta-chain than alpha-chain sequences.

This clonotype came up a few times. CDR1 and CDR2 (germline): SGHTA, FQGNSA. This CDR3 contains 13 residues. V lost 3 bases and J 5 bases, leaving 10 bases between the germline ends. The study tagged each TCR cDNA molecule with a unique molecular identifier. Via MiXCR, TCRdb re-called the 5' RACE reads, giving one row per CDR3 protein. The sample contains about 85,000 distinct CDR3 sequences, 15% to 20% of which appear only once. The time point denotes: sample taken at primary tumor resection. Whole RNA obtained from tumor, nontumor lung or frozen PBMC underwent sequencing without sorting. Sequencing was performed on PBMCs, taken at surgery. V and J are TRBV7-2 and TRBJ2-5; D may be TRBD1 or TRBD2 (5 bases each). This receptor was identified in a male donor with early-stage non-small cell lung cancer. The CDR3, as DNA: TGTGCCAGCAGCTTTGGGGACGGGGAGACCCAGTACTTC. Amino acid sequence: CASSFGDGETQYF. Supplemented by reference TRBV7-2 and TRBJ2-5, the full variable domain reads GAGVSQSPSNKVTEKGKDVELRCDPISGHTALYWYRQSLGQGLEFLIYFQGNSAPDKSGLPSDRFSAERTGGSVSTLTIQRTQQEDSAVYLCASSFGDGETQYFGPGTRLLVL.